Listed below are T cell receptor beta chains from one sample, sequenced in a study of shared clonotypes between healthy human individuals. The table came from immunoSEQ multiplex PCR; TCRdb's copy has only in-frame clones and leaves some out. The table has some 2.1 million clones, over 85% seen once. Sequencing used naive CD8+ T cells from PBMCs. Receptors originate from a man younger than 35 in good health. Some clones in this sample may be carry-over from other donors' samples. CDR3s include the opening cysteine and the closing phenylalanine or tryptophan. The D gene is left open where the match is weak. Rows give clone size only sometimes, using once, few, many, or a class for an expanded clone.

J: TRBJ2-7
size: .
D: TRBD2
V: TRBV18
DNA: TGTGCCAGCTCACCGCCGACGATAGCGGGAGTTTTCGGCGAGCAGTACTTC
CDR3: CASSPPTIAGVFGEQYF

J: TRBJ2-3
size: once
D: .
V: TRBV9
DNA: TGTGCCAGCAGCGTAGAGGCTAGTTACGAAGATACGCAGTATTTT
CDR3: CASSVEASYEDTQYF

J: TRBJ2-3
size: .
D: .
V: TRBV4-2
DNA: TGTGCCAGCAGCGAATACGGGTCAGATACGCAGTATTTT
CDR3: CASSEYGSDTQYF

J: TRBJ1-1
size: .
D: .
V: TRBV5-6
DNA: TGTGCCAGCAGCATACAGGGTAGCACCTCAGCTTTCTTT
CDR3: CASSIQGSTSAFF

J: TRBJ2-1
size: .
D: .
V: TRBV13
DNA: TGTGCCAGCAGCGTAGTGCGGAGCAGGGTAAATGAGCAGTTCTTC
CDR3: CASSVVRSRVNEQFF

J: TRBJ2-2
size: .
D: .
V: TRBV7-9
DNA: TGTGCCAGCATCGGATTGGGGGAGCTGTTTTTT
CDR3: CASIGLGELFF

J: TRBJ1-5
size: .
D: .
V: TRBV7-9
DNA: TGTGCCAGCAGCGACCTTGGGTCAGGGCCCCAGCATTTT
CDR3: CASSDLGSGPQHF

J: TRBJ2-7
size: .
D: .
V: TRBV5-6
DNA: TGTGCCAGCGGCCTGGAGGGGGCCTTTAGGGAGCAGTACTTC
CDR3: CASGLEGAFREQYF

J: TRBJ2-7
size: once
D: .
V: TRBV4-1
DNA: TGCGCCAGCAGCCAAGGTGGGGTAAGGGTGGGCTACGAGCAGTACTTC
CDR3: CASSQGGVRVGYEQYF

J: TRBJ1-5
size: .
D: .
V: TRBV19
DNA: TGTGCCAGTAGTATAGGGATATTTAGCAATCAGCCCCAGCATTTT
CDR3: CASSIGIFSNQPQHF

J: TRBJ1-5
size: .
D: .
V: TRBV28
DNA: TGTGCCAGCAGTTTTCGGCCTAGCAATCAGCCCCAGCATTTT
CDR3: CASSFRPSNQPQHF

J: TRBJ2-7
size: .
D: TRBD2
V: TRBV6-1
DNA: TGTGCCAGCACCCACCGGGGGGTCAATTACGAGCAGTACTTC
CDR3: CASTHRGVNYEQYF

J: TRBJ2-2
size: .
D: TRBD2
V: TRBV14
DNA: TGTGCCAGCAGCCGCCGACTAGCGGGAGGGAACACCGGGGAGCTGTTTTTT
CDR3: CASSRRLAGGNTGELFF

J: TRBJ2-7
size: .
D: .
V: TRBV27
DNA: TGTGCCACCGCAATCCGGACCTCCTACGAGCAGTACTTC
CDR3: CATAIRTSYEQYF

J: TRBJ1-1
size: .
D: TRBD1
V: TRBV11-2
DNA: TGTGCCAGCACCCCCTGCAGGGGGCTTGCCGCTGAAGCTTTCTTT
CDR3: CASTPCRGLAAEAFF

J: TRBJ2-7
size: .
D: TRBD2
V: TRBV7-2
DNA: TGTGCCAGCAGCTTCGGACTAGCGGGACGGTACGAGCAGTACTTC
CDR3: CASSFGLAGRYEQYF

J: TRBJ1-2
size: .
D: .
V: TRBV6-6
DNA: TGTGCCAGCAGTTACGAGGGGTCCGACTATGGCTACACCTTC
CDR3: CASSYEGSDYGYTF

J: TRBJ2-7
size: .
D: .
V: TRBV5-6
DNA: TGTGCCAGCAGCTTGACAGGAGCCTACGAGCAGTACTTC
CDR3: CASSLTGAYEQYF

J: TRBJ2-1
size: .
D: .
V: TRBV27
DNA: TGTGCCAGCAGTTTACAGGGGCGATTGGTGGGCAAGTTCTTC
CDR3: CASSLQGRLVGKFF

J: TRBJ2-1
size: .
D: .
V: TRBV5-3
DNA: TGTGCCAGAAGCTTCGGGCCCCGAGGGGAAAACAATGAGCAGTTCTTC
CDR3: CARSFGPRGENNEQFF

J: TRBJ2-1
size: once
D: .
V: TRBV6-5
DNA: TGTGCCAGCACCCTTTCGGCGGGACCATACAATGAGCAGTTCTTC
CDR3: CASTLSAGPYNEQFF

J: TRBJ2-7
size: .
D: .
V: TRBV9
DNA: TGTGCCAGCAGCTCTGACTACGAGCAGTACTTC
CDR3: CASSSDYEQYF

J: TRBJ1-2
size: .
D: .
V: TRBV4-2
DNA: TGTGCCAGCAGCCAAGAAGGTATGCAGTGGGTAAATTATGGCTACACCTTC
CDR3: CASSQEGMQWVNYGYTF

J: TRBJ2-5
size: .
D: .
V: TRBV5-1
DNA: TGCGCCAGCAGCTTGGCGGGCCGGTCGGGGGAGACCCAGTACTTC
CDR3: CASSLAGRSGETQYF

J: TRBJ2-7
size: .
D: .
V: TRBV4-1
DNA: TGCGCCAGCAGCCAAGATTTGGAAGGTATCGACGAGCAGTACTTC
CDR3: CASSQDLEGIDEQYF

J: TRBJ1-4
size: .
D: TRBD1
V: TRBV10-3
DNA: TGTGCCATCAGTGAGTCGACTTGGGAGGGGGCGAATGAAAAACTGTTTTTT
CDR3: CAISESTWEGANEKLFF

J: TRBJ2-7
size: once
D: .
V: TRBV7-6
DNA: TGTGCCAGCAGCCTAATGTCTGGACTCTACGAGCAGTACTTC
CDR3: CASSLMSGLYEQYF

J: TRBJ1-1
size: .
D: .
V: TRBV19
DNA: TGTGCCAGTAGTACACGGACCTACACTGAAGCTTTCTTT
CDR3: CASSTRTYTEAFF

J: TRBJ2-2
size: .
D: TRBD2
V: TRBV28
DNA: TGTGCCAGCAGTGTCATCGTAGCGGGAGTGGACACCGGGGAGCTGTTTTTT
CDR3: CASSVIVAGVDTGELFF

J: TRBJ2-5
size: .
D: .
V: TRBV9
DNA: TGTGCCAGCAGCGTAGGATTAGCGGCTCAAGAGACCCAGTACTTC
CDR3: CASSVGLAAQETQYF

J: TRBJ2-1
size: .
D: TRBD2
V: TRBV7-2
DNA: TGTGCCAGCAGCTTAGCGCCGGGACTAGCGGGGCCAAGCTCCTACAATGAGCAGTTCTTC
CDR3: CASSLAPGLAGPSSYNEQFF

J: TRBJ2-5
size: once
D: TRBD1
V: TRBV7-9
DNA: TGTGCCAGCAGCTCCCGGGGACAGGGACAAGAGACCCAGTACTTC
CDR3: CASSSRGQGQETQYF

J: TRBJ1-2
size: once
D: .
V: TRBV7-6
DNA: TGTGCCAGCAGCTATGGGAACTATGGCTACACCTTC
CDR3: CASSYGNYGYTF

J: TRBJ1-2
size: .
D: .
V: TRBV7-3
DNA: TGTGCCAGCAGGTTCGACAGTAACTATGGCTACACCTTC
CDR3: CASRFDSNYGYTF

J: TRBJ2-2
size: .
D: .
V: TRBV18
DNA: TGTGCCAGCTCCCCCTCTCACACCGGGGAGCTGTTTTTT
CDR3: CASSPSHTGELFF

J: TRBJ1-5
size: .
D: .
V: TRBV28
DNA: TGTGCCAGCAGTTTATCAGGTGAAGGCAATCAGCCCCAGCATTTT
CDR3: CASSLSGEGNQPQHF